This T cell receptor (beta chain) was observed in a study of blood T cells in healthy people across ages (dated by TCRdb to between 2014 and 2016). Turning to the overall study: In model experiments, template switching captured about one uniquely barcoded TCR beta cDNA molecule for every two T cells. To avoid experimental bias, donors of different ages were randomly spread across the sequencing lanes. Using deep sequencing normalized with unique cDNA molecular identifiers, the study measured how TCR beta repertoire diversity changes with age. The study analyzed two additional independent replicas of 1 million unique cDNA reads from the same blood draw for two donors, one aged 18 to 30 and one aged 80 or older. Four age groups were formed from the donors: young (average about 17 years), middle-aged (approximately 40), aged (62) and long-lived (roughly 81). Broader findings and caveats from the paper: The CMV infection status of donors was not known, potentially confounding age-related changes in expanded clonotypes. Since profiling was done on bulk unsorted PBMCs, naive and antigen-experienced compartments could not be conclusively compared. The long-lived group showed more naive CD4+ T cells, fewer expanded clones and increased TCR diversity than the aged group, suggesting age selection. As age increased, observed TCR beta diversity per million T cells dropped in a roughly linear way, and a significant reduction was already evident by age around 41. A strong correlation was found between observed TCR beta diversity and the percentage of naive T cells measured by flow cytometry. Total diversity estimates from one million sequenced T cells were considered lower bounds and underestimates.

Systemically healthy Caucasian individuals from Russia, 35 to 50 in total and aged roughly 6 to 90 years, were included as donors. Each donor gave ten milliliters of peripheral blood, drawn into EDTA-treated Vacutainer tubes. PBMCs were isolated by Ficoll-Paque density-gradient centrifugation, with at least 6 million obtained per sample. Trizol reagent was used to extract total RNA from PBMCs, with at least 6 micrograms per sample. For every donor, an aliquot of PBMCs went through flow cytometry to measure the percentages of naive CD45RAhigh/CD27high T cells. Notes on this clonotype: No antigen is known for it. Per-nucleotide qualities are absent, and no much larger clonotype sits a single base away.

Libraries came from 5' RACE. Reads for this sample came from an Illumina HiSeq 2500. A second PCR of about 7 to 12 cycles was run with a J-beta primer mix and a sample-barcoded 5' primer. A unique molecular identifier was introduced onto each TCR beta cDNA molecule by a template-switch 5' adaptor carrying 12 random nucleotides. Each sample yielded at least 3 million CDR3-containing paired-end reads. First-strand cDNA was synthesized from all RNA with the Mint cDNA synthesis kit, primed by a TRBC-specific oligonucleotide. After uracil-DNA glycosylase treatment, a first 18-cycle PCR used universal primers M1SS and BC2_uni_R on all cDNA. In the source study's methods: Each sample was normalized by randomly selecting 1 million high-quality reads, each carrying a distinct molecular identifier. Instead of being binned into consensus sequences, reads with shared molecular identifiers were discarded. CDR3 identification, clonotype clustering and error correction used MiTCR with a Q25 quality threshold and the strictest error-elimination algorithm. Lower-bound total TCR beta diversity was estimated with a nonparametric unseen species model using Euler transformation. In-frame beta chains were kept once TCRdb had trimmed the public reads at Q25 with fastp and called clones with MiXCR. A single entry per CDR3 protein holds the most common genes and DNA from its merged rows. It is TCRdb's table, rather than the study itself, that gives the V and J calls and clone size. Present in this sample are approximately 1,100,000 distinct CDR3 sequences, under 55% of which were seen just once. The ten largest clones take up approximately 19% of the sample.

Relative to germline, V is missing 0 bases and J is missing 8 bases, with 11 bases of the junction outside any gene match. From a lookup of the germline V gene (reference sequence), CDR1 and CDR2 are LNHNV and YYDKDF. The CDR3 goes from the cysteine to the phenylalanine over 17 residues. Only the CDR3 DNA stays, 51 bases, in frame from base 1. In this chain, TRBV15 is recombined with TRBJ2-1; TRBD1 aligns with 9 central bases. Sequencing input: blood. This clonotype was sampled from a woman in her sixties in good health. The DNA sequence is as follows: TGTGCCACCAGCAGAGACCCACCGGGACAGGGTGCCGATGAGCAGTTCTTC. The translation is CATSRDPPGQGADEQFF. Full variable domain (CDR3 extended with the reference TRBV15 and TRBJ2-1 proteins): DAMVIQNPRYQVTQFGKPVTLSCSQTLNHNVMYWYQQKSSQAPKLLFHYYDKDFNNEADTPDNFQSRRPNTSFCFLDIRSPGLGDTAMYLCATSRDPPGQGADEQFFGPGTRLTVL.